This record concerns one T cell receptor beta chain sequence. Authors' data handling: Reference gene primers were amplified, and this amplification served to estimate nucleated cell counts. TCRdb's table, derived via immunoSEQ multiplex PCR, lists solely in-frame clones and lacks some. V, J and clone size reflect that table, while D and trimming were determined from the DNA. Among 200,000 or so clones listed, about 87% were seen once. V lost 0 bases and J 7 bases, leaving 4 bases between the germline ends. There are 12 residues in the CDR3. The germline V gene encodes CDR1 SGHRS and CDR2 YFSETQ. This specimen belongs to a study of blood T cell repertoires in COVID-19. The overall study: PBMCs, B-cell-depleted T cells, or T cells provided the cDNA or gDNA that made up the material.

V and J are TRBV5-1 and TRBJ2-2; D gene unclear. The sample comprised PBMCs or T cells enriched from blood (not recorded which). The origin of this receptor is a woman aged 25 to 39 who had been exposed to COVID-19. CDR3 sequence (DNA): TGCGCCAGCAGCTTGGGCGGCGGGGAGCTGTTTTTT. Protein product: CASSLGGGELFF.